A selection of T cell receptor beta chains follows, all from one sample in a study of blood T cells in healthy people across ages. TCRdb independently ran MiXCR on the 5' RACE reads; one entry per CDR3 protein. This table holds 1,100,000 or so distinct CDR3 sequences, around 43% found once. Source material: blood. These receptors were collected from a woman aged 60-70 years in good health. The CDR3 runs from the conserved cysteine through the conserved F or W. The D gene is left open where the match is weak. Size is omitted from some rows. Given values are once, few, many or a class for expanded clones.

J gene: TRBJ2-1; clone size: .; V gene: TRBV27; D gene: .; CDR3 DNA: TGTGCCAGCAGTTTCGGCGGTTGGAATGAGCAGTTCTTC; CDR3 protein: CASSFGGWNEQFF
J gene: TRBJ2-2; clone size: .; V gene: TRBV10-3; D gene: TRBD2; CDR3 DNA: TGTGCCATCAGTGGGACTAGCGGTAACACCGGGGAGCTGTTTTTT; CDR3 protein: CAISGTSGNTGELFF
J gene: TRBJ2-7; clone size: .; V gene: TRBV25-1; D gene: .; CDR3 DNA: TGTGCCAGCAGTGATCGGAGAACCTCCTACGAGCAGTACTTC; CDR3 protein: CASSDRRTSYEQYF
J gene: TRBJ2-7; clone size: few; V gene: TRBV20-1; D gene: .; CDR3 DNA: TGCAGTGCTGGGATCTCTGGAGTAGATGAGCAGTACTTC; CDR3 protein: CSAGISGVDEQYF
J gene: TRBJ2-7; clone size: many; V gene: TRBV27; D gene: .; CDR3 DNA: TGTGCCAGCAGTTTGCAGTTCGCAGGGGGAGGCGAGCAGTACTTC; CDR3 protein: CASSLQFAGGGEQYF
J gene: TRBJ2-5; clone size: few; V gene: TRBV20-1; D gene: .; CDR3 DNA: TGCAGTGCTAGGGACAGACTCATCCAAGAGACCCAGTACTTC; CDR3 protein: CSARDRLIQETQYF
J gene: TRBJ2-7; clone size: .; V gene: TRBV7-9; D gene: .; CDR3 DNA: TGTGCCAGCAGCTTAAGGGAGTCAGACGAGCAGTACTTC; CDR3 protein: CASSLRESDEQYF
J gene: TRBJ2-3; clone size: .; V gene: TRBV21-1; D gene: .; CDR3 DNA: TGTCCACCCAGGGGGGCGCAGTATTTT; CDR3 protein: CPPRGAQYF
J gene: TRBJ2-1; clone size: .; V gene: TRBV6-5; D gene: TRBD2; CDR3 DNA: TGTGCCAGCAGTTACTCGAACGAGCGGGACTACAATGAGCAGTTCTTC; CDR3 protein: CASSYSNERDYNEQFF
J gene: TRBJ2-3; clone size: .; V gene: TRBV7-9; D gene: .; CDR3 DNA: TGTGCCAGCAGCACTTTGGACCCCTCAGATACGCAGTATTTT; CDR3 protein: CASSTLDPSDTQYF
J gene: TRBJ1-1; clone size: .; V gene: TRBV20-1; D gene: TRBD1; CDR3 DNA: TGCAGTGCTAGAGATACCCGTACAGGGGCGCTGACTGAAGCTTTCTTT; CDR3 protein: CSARDTRTGALTEAFF
J gene: TRBJ2-1; clone size: few; V gene: TRBV14; D gene: .; CDR3 DNA: TGTGCCAGCAGCCAAGACTACCGTAATGAGCAGTTCTTC; CDR3 protein: CASSQDYRNEQFF
J gene: TRBJ2-4; clone size: .; V gene: TRBV19; D gene: .; CDR3 DNA: TGTGCCCGTAGTGCCTCCAGATCGAACATTCAGTACTTC; CDR3 protein: CARSASRSNIQYF
J gene: TRBJ2-7; clone size: .; V gene: TRBV7-8; D gene: TRBD1; CDR3 DNA: TGTGCCAGCAGCTTAGTGAGACAGGGGGCCTACGAGCAGTACTTC; CDR3 protein: CASSLVRQGAYEQYF
J gene: TRBJ2-7; clone size: .; V gene: TRBV3-1; D gene: .; CDR3 DNA: TGTGCCAGCAGCCAAGATCCGGGGCAACTAGGTAGCTCCTACGAGCAGTACTTC; CDR3 protein: CASSQDPGQLGSSYEQYF
J gene: TRBJ2-2; clone size: once; V gene: TRBV25-1; D gene: .; CDR3 DNA: TGTGCCAGCAGGGACGCCGGGGAGCTGTTTTTT; CDR3 protein: CASRDAGELFF
J gene: TRBJ2-4; clone size: few; V gene: TRBV20-1; D gene: .; CDR3 DNA: TGCAGTGCCCCCCTAAGACACAGCGAAAACATTCAGTACTTC; CDR3 protein: CSAPLRHSENIQYF
J gene: TRBJ1-6; clone size: .; V gene: TRBV5-1; D gene: .; CDR3 DNA: TGCGCCAGCAGCTTGGGAGGGACGGGGGCGAGTTCACCCCTCCACTTT; CDR3 protein: CASSLGGTGASSPLHF
J gene: TRBJ2-7; clone size: few; V gene: TRBV11-2; D gene: .; CDR3 DNA: TGTGCCAGCAGCTCTAGGACTGGAATCAAGCTCTACGAGCAGTACTTC; CDR3 protein: CASSSRTGIKLYEQYF
J gene: TRBJ2-7; clone size: .; V gene: TRBV12-3/TRBV12-4; D gene: TRBD2; CDR3 DNA: TGTGCCGGCAGTTTCTCCGGCGGGGGTAGCTACGAGCAGTACTTC; CDR3 protein: CAGSFSGGGSYEQYF
J gene: TRBJ2-1; clone size: many; V gene: TRBV29-1; D gene: .; CDR3 DNA: TGCAGCGTTGTCTTTTACAATGAGCAGTTCTTC; CDR3 protein: CSVVFYNEQFF
J gene: TRBJ2-2; clone size: .; V gene: TRBV7-8; D gene: TRBD2; CDR3 DNA: TGTGCCAGCAGCTTCGGACTAGCGGGTGTGAACACCGGGGAGCTGTTTTTT; CDR3 protein: CASSFGLAGVNTGELFF
J gene: TRBJ1-5; clone size: few; V gene: TRBV20-1; D gene: .; CDR3 DNA: TGCAGTGCTGCGGGGGTAACCCAGCATTTT; CDR3 protein: CSAAGVTQHF
J gene: TRBJ2-1; clone size: .; V gene: TRBV6-2/TRBV6-3; D gene: .; CDR3 DNA: TGTGCCAGCAGTTATGACCCCCACCAAAGGGGCCCAGAGCAGTTCTTC; CDR3 protein: CASSYDPHQRGPEQFF
J gene: TRBJ2-7; clone size: few; V gene: TRBV20-1; D gene: .; CDR3 DNA: TGCAGTGCCCACCGGGGCGGATCCTCCTACGAGCAGTACTTC; CDR3 protein: CSAHRGGSSYEQYF
J gene: TRBJ1-6; clone size: few; V gene: TRBV12-3/TRBV12-4; D gene: .; CDR3 DNA: TGTGCCAGCAGGCTGACGGACATTTACTATAATTCACCCCTCCACTTT; CDR3 protein: CASRLTDIYYNSPLHF
J gene: TRBJ2-1; clone size: .; V gene: TRBV18; D gene: TRBD2; CDR3 DNA: TGTGCCAGCTCACGGGCGGGAGTTCCCTACAATGAGCAGTTCTTC; CDR3 protein: CASSRAGVPYNEQFF
J gene: TRBJ2-7; clone size: .; V gene: TRBV7-2; D gene: TRBD2; CDR3 DNA: TGTGCCAGCAGACTAGGACTAGCTGGCGAGCAGTACTTC; CDR3 protein: CASRLGLAGEQYF
J gene: TRBJ1-2; clone size: .; V gene: TRBV10-3; D gene: .; CDR3 DNA: TGTGCCATCAGCCGACGGACAGACTATGGCTACACCTTC; CDR3 protein: CAISRRTDYGYTF
J gene: TRBJ2-5; clone size: .; V gene: TRBV5-6; D gene: .; CDR3 DNA: TGTGCCAGCAGCCTGGGACTGCAACTAGAGACCCAGTACTTC; CDR3 protein: CASSLGLQLETQYF